Listed below are T cell receptor beta chains from one sample, sequenced in a study of beta chain features in type 1 diabetes. Generated by immunoSEQ multiplex PCR, the TCRdb table keeps only in-frame clones and is missing some. The profile shows about 370,000 clones, 8.5% to 10% of them singletons. Sequenced material: central memory CD4+ T cells from blood. These receptors all come from a man aged 25 to 45 with type 1 diabetes. Both conserved end residues are part of each CDR3. The order of the fields is D gene, clone size, J gene, V gene, CDR3 protein, CDR3 DNA. The D gene is left open where the match is weak. Some rows have no size entry. The others give once, few or many, or a class for an expanded clone.

D: -; size: few; J: TRBJ1-1; V: TRBV6-5; CDR3: CASSTGRTEAFF; DNA: TGTGCCAGCAGTACAGGTAGAACTGAAGCTTTCTTT
D: TRBD2; size: few; J: TRBJ2-1; V: TRBV13; CDR3: CASSPLSGGGNEQFF; DNA: TGTGCCAGCAGCCCCCTTTCGGGAGGGGGCAATGAGCAGTTCTTC
D: TRBD2; size: -; J: TRBJ2-1; V: TRBV7-6; CDR3: CASRDGRGRNEQFF; DNA: TGTGCCAGCAGGGACGGGAGGGGAAGGAATGAGCAGTTCTTC
D: -; size: -; J: TRBJ2-5; V: TRBV9; CDR3: CASSAGVQETQYF; DNA: TGTGCCAGCAGCGCCGGGGTCCAAGAGACCCAGTACTTC
D: -; size: few; J: TRBJ1-2; V: TRBV28; CDR3: CASSRRWGVDGYTF; DNA: TGTGCCAGCAGCCGGCGGTGGGGGGTAGATGGCTACACCTTC
D: TRBD2; size: -; J: TRBJ2-1; V: TRBV6-5; CDR3: CASSAWTGLAGGSIF; DNA: TGTGCCAGCAGTGCCTGGACAGGACTAGCGGGAGGGTCGATCTTC
D: -; size: few; J: TRBJ2-5; V: TRBV7-2; CDR3: CASSLLGQETQYF; DNA: TGTGCCAGCAGCTTACTAGGTCAAGAGACCCAGTACTTC
D: -; size: many; J: TRBJ2-3; V: TRBV20-1; CDR3: CSAGWRNTQYF; DNA: TGCAGTGCCGGCTGGAGAAATACGCAGTATTTT
D: -; size: -; J: TRBJ1-4; V: TRBV7-8; CDR3: CASSWRRFDPEKLFF; DNA: TGTGCCAGCAGCTGGCGGCGGTTCGATCCGGAAAAACTGTTTTTT
D: -; size: -; J: TRBJ2-3; V: TRBV30; CDR3: CAWSVGTDTQYF; DNA: TGTGCCTGGAGTGTTGGGACAGATACGCAGTATTTT
D: -; size: few; J: TRBJ2-2; V: TRBV7-2; CDR3: CASSLAPRNSGELFF; DNA: TGTGCCAGCAGCTTAGCCCCCCGCAATTCCGGGGAGCTGTTTTTT
D: TRBD2; size: few; J: TRBJ2-7; V: TRBV19; CDR3: CASSIASTSGSSYEQYF; DNA: TGTGCCAGTAGTATAGCCTCGACTAGCGGGAGTTCGTACGAGCAGTACTTC
D: -; size: -; J: TRBJ2-2; V: TRBV6-5; CDR3: CASSYLVGELFF; DNA: TGTGCCAGCAGTTACTTGGTCGGGGAGCTGTTTTTT
D: TRBD2; size: -; J: TRBJ2-7; V: TRBV28; CDR3: CASSPRLAGPYEQYF; DNA: TGTGCCAGCAGTCCTCGACTAGCGGGACCCTACGAGCAGTACTTC
D: -; size: few; J: TRBJ1-1; V: TRBV6-6; CDR3: CASALQGYTEAFF; DNA: TGTGCCAGCGCCCTACAGGGATACACTGAAGCTTTCTTT
D: -; size: -; J: TRBJ2-7; V: TRBV6-1; CDR3: CASRSVADSYEQYF; DNA: TGTGCCAGCAGATCAGTAGCGGACTCCTACGAGCAGTACTTC
D: -; size: few; J: TRBJ1-2; V: TRBV7-8; CDR3: CASSLGGDYGYTF; DNA: TGTGCCAGCAGCTTAGGCGGGGACTATGGCTACACCTTC
D: -; size: many; J: TRBJ2-7; V: TRBV6-5; CDR3: CASSSRRSYEQYF; DNA: TGTGCCAGCAGTTCAAGACGGTCCTACGAGCAGTACTTC
D: -; size: many; J: TRBJ1-5; V: TRBV7-2; CDR3: CASSSQYGRESNQPQHF; DNA: TGTGCCAGCAGCTCCCAATACGGCAGGGAAAGCAATCAGCCCCAGCATTTT
D: -; size: few; J: TRBJ1-4; V: TRBV11-2; CDR3: CASSTTRGSNEKLFF; DNA: TGTGCCAGCAGTACAACTAGGGGGAGTAATGAAAAACTGTTTTTT
D: TRBD1; size: many; J: TRBJ1-2; V: TRBV6-6; CDR3: CASSYSRDRGGGYTF; DNA: TGTGCCAGCAGTTACTCCCGGGACAGGGGGGGTGGCTACACCTTC
D: TRBD1; size: -; J: TRBJ1-4; V: TRBV28; CDR3: CASSLSGQGNEKLFF; DNA: TGTGCCAGCAGTTTATCCGGACAGGGGAATGAAAAACTGTTTTTT
D: -; size: few; J: TRBJ2-7; V: TRBV6-5; CDR3: CASSYSARGTYEQYF; DNA: TGTGCCAGCAGTTACTCGGCAAGGGGGACCTACGAGCAGTACTTC
D: TRBD2; size: -; J: TRBJ2-3; V: TRBV5-1; CDR3: CASSFGISGSGADTQYF; DNA: TGCGCCAGCAGCTTCGGGATTAGCGGGAGTGGAGCAGATACGCAGTATTTT
D: TRBD1; size: few; J: TRBJ2-1; V: TRBV5-1; CDR3: CASSSDRYNEQFF; DNA: TGCGCCAGCAGCTCGGACAGGTACAATGAGCAGTTCTTC
D: -; size: -; J: TRBJ1-1; V: TRBV6-1; CDR3: CASSEAYRVNTEAFF; DNA: TGTGCCAGCAGTGAAGCGTACAGGGTAAACACTGAAGCTTTCTTT
D: -; size: -; J: TRBJ2-6; V: TRBV7-3; CDR3: CASSRNSGANVLTF; DNA: TGTGCCAGCAGCCGAAACTCTGGGGCCAACGTCCTGACTTTC
D: -; size: -; J: TRBJ2-3; V: TRBV5-4; CDR3: CASSLVSDTQYF; DNA: TGTGCCAGCAGCTTGGTGTCAGATACGCAGTATTTT
D: -; size: -; J: TRBJ2-3; V: TRBV6-1; CDR3: CASSLSTDTQYF; DNA: TGTGCCAGCAGTCTAAGCACAGATACGCAGTATTTT
D: TRBD1; size: few; J: TRBJ2-7; V: TRBV11-2; CDR3: CASSPGQLEQYF; DNA: TGTGCCAGCAGCCCGGGACAGCTCGAGCAGTACTTC
D: -; size: few; J: TRBJ2-5; V: TRBV29-1; CDR3: CSVGHSAAGETQYF; DNA: TGCAGCGTTGGGCACTCGGCTGCCGGGGAGACCCAGTACTTC
D: TRBD1; size: -; J: TRBJ2-7; V: TRBV28; CDR3: CATTGAPYEQYF; DNA: TGTGCCACCACAGGGGCTCCCTACGAGCAGTACTTC
D: -; size: many; J: TRBJ1-1; V: TRBV21-1; CDR3: CASSAGQGAAEAFF; DNA: TGTGCCAGCAGCGCGGGACAGGGGGCAGCTGAAGCTTTCTTT
D: -; size: -; J: TRBJ2-7; V: TRBV28; CDR3: CASSFNRDGQYF; DNA: TGTGCCAGCAGTTTTAACCGGGACGGGCAGTACTTC
D: -; size: few; J: TRBJ2-3; V: TRBV6-5; CDR3: CASSYGAGDTQYF; DNA: TGTGCCAGCAGTTATGGAGCGGGAGATACGCAGTATTTT
D: TRBD2; size: -; J: TRBJ2-3; V: TRBV19; CDR3: CASSGLAGITDTQYF; DNA: TGTGCCAGTAGTGGACTAGCGGGGATCACAGATACGCAGTATTTT
D: TRBD1; size: -; J: TRBJ2-5; V: TRBV6-1; CDR3: CASSETGRGETQYF; DNA: TGTGCCAGCAGTGAAACGGGCAGGGGGGAGACCCAGTACTTC
D: TRBD1; size: -; J: TRBJ2-3; V: TRBV29-1; CDR3: CSTEDREYTDTQYF; DNA: TGCAGCACCGAGGACAGGGAATACACAGATACGCAGTATTTT